This section outlines one TCR beta chain sequence together with its context. Its antigen is unknown. These data come from a study of cytomegalovirus exposure and HLA in healthy donors. The wider study: Assignment to the Caucasian-associated ancestry cluster applied to more than 75% of the roughly 400 genotyped donors.

Study-wide points: Indistinguishable V segments such as TRBV6-2 and TRBV6-3 were excluded. It was reported that TCR beta sequences correctly inferred the HLA-A and HLA-B alleles for most subjects.

PCR was performed using 60 Vbeta and 13 Jbeta primers. Clones were sequenced by immunoSEQ multiplex PCR, and TCRdb holds only the in-frame ones, with some missing. The table has about 150,000 clones, less than 85% seen once. Germline V gene data show CDR1 as MNHEY and CDR2 as SVGAGI. Trimming cost V 5 bases and J 0 bases, with 10 bases left between them. The CDR3 length is 14 residues. The sequenced sample was PBMCs. The TCR originated in a man aged 18 to 35 in good health and CMV-seronegative. The J gene is TRBJ1-1, the V gene TRBV6-5; D gene uncertain. The DNA of the CDR3 is TGTGCCAGCAGTCCGGGAACCATGAACACTGAAGCTTTCTTT. It encodes CASSPGTMNTEAFF.